The subject of this entry is one T cell receptor beta chain. Its antigen remains unidentified. This specimen belongs to a study of T cell repertoires in cytomegalovirus infection. In the study overall: In the study, CMV epitopes included recently identified HLA-C-restricted and well-studied HLA-B-restricted ones. Indications of both CMV infection and matching HLA type were provided by public TCR beta signatures. Study findings and constraints: Clonotypes of TCR beta that were HLA-C-restricted and CMV-specific dominated the ex vivo response. Summed frequency of shared TCR beta families picked out CMV carriers who also had the relevant HLA.

V was cut by 3 bases and J by 0 bases, with 16 bases left in between. Germline CDR1 reads KGHSH; CDR2 reads LQKENI. This CDR3 contains 17 residues. TCRdb used MiXCR to reprocess the reads, holding one entry per CDR3 protein. The sample has a few hundred thousand distinct CDR3 sequences; roughly 25% are singletons. The source is a human donor in good health (CMV status not recorded). Some clones in this sample may be carry-over from other donors' samples. The chain is built from TRBV18 and TRBJ2-3; D is possibly TRBD1 (7 bases). This sample comprised cultured PBMCs, obtained from culture after CMV antigen stimulation. This chain's CDR3 is CASSPMGGQSSTDTQYF. The CDR3 coding sequence is TGTGCCAGCTCACCGATGGGGGGACAGTCTAGCACAGATACGCAGTATTTT.